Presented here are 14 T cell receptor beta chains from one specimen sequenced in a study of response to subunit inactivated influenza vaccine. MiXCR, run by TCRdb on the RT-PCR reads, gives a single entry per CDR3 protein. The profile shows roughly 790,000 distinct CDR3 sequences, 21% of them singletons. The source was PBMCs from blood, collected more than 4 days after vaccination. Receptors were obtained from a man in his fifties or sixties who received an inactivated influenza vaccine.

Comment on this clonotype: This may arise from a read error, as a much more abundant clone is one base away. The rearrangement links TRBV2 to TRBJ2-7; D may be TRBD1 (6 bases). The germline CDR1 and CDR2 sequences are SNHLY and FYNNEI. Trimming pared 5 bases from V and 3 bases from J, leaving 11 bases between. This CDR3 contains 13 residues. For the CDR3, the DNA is TGTGCCAGCAGTACACAGGGTATCTACGAGCAGTACTTC. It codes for CASSTQGIYEQYF.

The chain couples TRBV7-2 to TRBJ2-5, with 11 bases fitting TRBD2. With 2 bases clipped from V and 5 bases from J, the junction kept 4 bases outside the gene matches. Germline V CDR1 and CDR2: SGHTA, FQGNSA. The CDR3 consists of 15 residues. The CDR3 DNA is TGTGCCAGCAGCTTAACTAGCGGGAGATATGAGACCCAGTACTTC. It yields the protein CASSLTSGRYETQYF.

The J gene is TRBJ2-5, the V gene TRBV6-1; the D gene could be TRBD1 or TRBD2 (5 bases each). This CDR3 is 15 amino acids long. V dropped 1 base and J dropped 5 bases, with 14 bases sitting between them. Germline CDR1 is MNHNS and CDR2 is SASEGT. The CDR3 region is CASSEDGTHVETQYF. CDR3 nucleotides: TGTGCCAGCAGTGAAGACGGGACCCATGTGGAGACCCAGTACTTC.

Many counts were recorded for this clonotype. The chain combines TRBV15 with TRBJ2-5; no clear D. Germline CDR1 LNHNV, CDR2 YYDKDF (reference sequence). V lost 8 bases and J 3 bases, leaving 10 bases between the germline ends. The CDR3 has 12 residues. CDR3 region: CATESEKETQYF. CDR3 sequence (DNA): TGTGCCACCGAGTCTGAGAAAGAGACCCAGTACTTC.

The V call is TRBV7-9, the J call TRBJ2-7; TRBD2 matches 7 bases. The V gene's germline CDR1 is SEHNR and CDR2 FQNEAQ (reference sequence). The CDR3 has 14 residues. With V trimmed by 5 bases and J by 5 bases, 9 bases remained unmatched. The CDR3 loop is CASSRPGLRDEQYF. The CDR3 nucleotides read TGTGCCAGCAGCCGACCGGGACTAAGGGACGAGCAGTACTTC.

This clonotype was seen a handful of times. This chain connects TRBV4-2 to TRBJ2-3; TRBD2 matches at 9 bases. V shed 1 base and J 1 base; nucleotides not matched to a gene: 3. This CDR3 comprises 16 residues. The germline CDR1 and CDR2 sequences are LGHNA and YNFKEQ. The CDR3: CASSQAASGGTDTQYF. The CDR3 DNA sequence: TGTGCCAGCAGCCAAGCGGCTAGCGGGGGCACAGATACGCAGTATTTT.

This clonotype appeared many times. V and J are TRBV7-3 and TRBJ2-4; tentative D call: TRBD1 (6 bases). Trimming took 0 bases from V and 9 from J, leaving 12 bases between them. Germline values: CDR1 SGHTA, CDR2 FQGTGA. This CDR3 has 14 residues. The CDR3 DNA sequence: TGTGCCAGCAGCTTAACTGGGGGCTCCGGCATTCAGTACTTC. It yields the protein CASSLTGGSGIQYF.

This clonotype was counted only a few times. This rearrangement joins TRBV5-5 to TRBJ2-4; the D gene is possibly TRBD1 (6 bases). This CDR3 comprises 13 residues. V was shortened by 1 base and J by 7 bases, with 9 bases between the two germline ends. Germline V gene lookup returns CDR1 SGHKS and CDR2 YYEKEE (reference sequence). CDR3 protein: CASSLPRGNIQYF. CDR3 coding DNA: TGTGCCAGCAGCTTGCCCAGGGGCAACATTCAGTACTTC. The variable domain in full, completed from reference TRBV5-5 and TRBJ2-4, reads DAGVTQSPTHLIKTRGQQVTLRCSPISGHKSVSWYQQVLGQGPQFIFQYYEKEERGRGNFPDRFSARQFPNYSSELNVNALLLGDSALYLCASSLPRGNIQYFGAGTRLSVL.

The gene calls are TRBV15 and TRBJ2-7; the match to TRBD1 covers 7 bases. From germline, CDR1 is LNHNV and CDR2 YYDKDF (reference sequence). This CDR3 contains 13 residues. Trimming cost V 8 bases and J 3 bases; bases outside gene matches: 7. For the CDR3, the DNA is TGTGCCACCCAAGCTCCAGGGGGCTACGAGCAGTACTTC. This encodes CATQAPGGYEQYF.

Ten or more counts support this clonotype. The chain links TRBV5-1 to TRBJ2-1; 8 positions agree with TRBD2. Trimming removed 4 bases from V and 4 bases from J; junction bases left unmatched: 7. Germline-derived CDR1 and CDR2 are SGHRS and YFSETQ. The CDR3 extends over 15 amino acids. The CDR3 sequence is CASSPGTRVYNEQFF. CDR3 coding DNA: TGCGCCAGCAGCCCCGGGACTAGGGTGTACAATGAGCAGTTCTTC.

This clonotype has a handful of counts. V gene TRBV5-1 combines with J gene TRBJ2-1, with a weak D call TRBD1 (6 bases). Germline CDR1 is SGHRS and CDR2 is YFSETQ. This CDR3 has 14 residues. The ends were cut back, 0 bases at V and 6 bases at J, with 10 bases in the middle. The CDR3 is CASSLGGQPNEQFF. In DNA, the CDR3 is TGCGCCAGCAGCTTGGGAGGACAGCCCAATGAGCAGTTCTTC.

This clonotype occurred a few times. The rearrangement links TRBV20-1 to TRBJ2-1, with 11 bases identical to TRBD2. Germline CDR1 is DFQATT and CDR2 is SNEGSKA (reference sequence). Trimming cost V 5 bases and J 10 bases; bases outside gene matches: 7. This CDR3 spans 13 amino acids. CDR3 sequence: CSALGLAVREQFF. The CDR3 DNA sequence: TGCAGTGCTTTGGGACTAGCGGTCCGGGAGCAGTTCTTC.

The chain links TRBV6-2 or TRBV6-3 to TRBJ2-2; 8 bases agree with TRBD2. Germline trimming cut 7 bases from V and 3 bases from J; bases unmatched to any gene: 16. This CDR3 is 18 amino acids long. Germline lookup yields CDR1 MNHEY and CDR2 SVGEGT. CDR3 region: CASIRQISGDPDTGELFF. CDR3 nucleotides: TGTGCCAGCATCCGACAGATTAGCGGGGATCCCGACACCGGGGAGCTGTTTTTT.

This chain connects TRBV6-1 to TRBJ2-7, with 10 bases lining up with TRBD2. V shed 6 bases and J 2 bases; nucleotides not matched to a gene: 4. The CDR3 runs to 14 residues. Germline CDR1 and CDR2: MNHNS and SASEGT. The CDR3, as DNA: TGTGCCAGCAGCCTAGGGACTAGCGCCTACGAGCAGTACTTC. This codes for CASSLGTSAYEQYF.